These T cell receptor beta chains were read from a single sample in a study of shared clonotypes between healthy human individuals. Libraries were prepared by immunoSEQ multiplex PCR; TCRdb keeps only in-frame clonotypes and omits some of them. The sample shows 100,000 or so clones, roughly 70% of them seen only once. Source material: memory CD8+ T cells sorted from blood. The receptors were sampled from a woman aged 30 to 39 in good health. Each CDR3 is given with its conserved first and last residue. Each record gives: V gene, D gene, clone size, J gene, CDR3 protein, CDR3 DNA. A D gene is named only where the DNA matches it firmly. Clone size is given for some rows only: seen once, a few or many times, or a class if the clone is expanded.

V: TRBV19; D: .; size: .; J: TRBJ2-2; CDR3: CASSLRGLNTGELFF; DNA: TGTGCCAGTAGTCTCAGAGGCCTGAACACCGGGGAGCTGTTTTTT
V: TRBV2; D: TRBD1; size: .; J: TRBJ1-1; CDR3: CASSAGGSDEAFF; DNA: TGTGCCAGCAGTGCAGGGGGCTCGGATGAAGCTTTCTTT
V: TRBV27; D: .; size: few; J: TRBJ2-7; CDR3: CASGYEQYF; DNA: TGTGCCAGCGGCTACGAGCAGTACTTC
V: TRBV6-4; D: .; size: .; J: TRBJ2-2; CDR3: CASSPMHTGELFF; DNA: TGTGCCAGCAGTCCAATGCATACCGGGGAGCTGTTTTTT
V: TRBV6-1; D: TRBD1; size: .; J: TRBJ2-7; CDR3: CASSRDSYEQYF; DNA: TGTGCCAGCAGTAGGGACAGCTACGAGCAGTACTTC
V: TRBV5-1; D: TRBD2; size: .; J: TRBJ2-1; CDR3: CASSPPLTSGRADEQFF; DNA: TGCGCCAGCAGCCCACCCCTGACTAGCGGGAGAGCAGATGAGCAGTTCTTC
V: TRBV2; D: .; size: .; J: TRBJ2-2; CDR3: CASRRGTGELFF; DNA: TGTGCCAGCCGGAGGGGTACCGGGGAGCTGTTTTTT
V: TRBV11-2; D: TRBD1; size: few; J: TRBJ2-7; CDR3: CASSLVGHGDRGKDRQYF; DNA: TGTGCCAGCAGCTTAGTTGGGCACGGGGACAGGGGAAAAGACCGCCAGTACTTC
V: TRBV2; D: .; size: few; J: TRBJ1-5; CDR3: CASSYGGWPQHF; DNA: TGTGCCAGCAGTTACGGCGGCTGGCCCCAGCATTTT
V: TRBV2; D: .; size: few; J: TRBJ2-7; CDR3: CASSEALRTPTYEQYF; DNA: TGTGCCAGCAGTGAAGCGCTTAGGACTCCCACCTACGAGCAGTACTTC
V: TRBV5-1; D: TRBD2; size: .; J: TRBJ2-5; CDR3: CASSLVASGSPQETQYF; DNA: TGCGCCAGCAGCTTGGTGGCTAGCGGGAGCCCCCAAGAGACCCAGTACTTC
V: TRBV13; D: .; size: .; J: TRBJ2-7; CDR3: CASSGGDRTYEQYF; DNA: TGTGCCAGCAGCGGGGGGGACAGGACCTACGAGCAGTACTTC
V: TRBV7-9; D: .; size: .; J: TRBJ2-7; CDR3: CASSLVTVAYEQYF; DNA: TGTGCCAGCAGCTTAGTGACAGTTGCCTACGAGCAGTACTTC
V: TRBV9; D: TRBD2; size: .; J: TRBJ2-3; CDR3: CASSPGLAPPTDTQYF; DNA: TGTGCCAGCAGCCCGGGACTAGCGCCACCCACAGATACGCAGTATTTT
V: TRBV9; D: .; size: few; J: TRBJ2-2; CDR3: CASSVAYNTGELFF; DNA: TGTGCCAGCAGCGTAGCCTATAACACCGGGGAGCTGTTTTTT
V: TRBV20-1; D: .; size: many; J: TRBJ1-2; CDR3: CSGTNYGYTF; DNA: TGCAGTGGGACAAACTATGGCTACACCTTC
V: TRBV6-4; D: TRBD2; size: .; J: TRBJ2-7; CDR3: CASSLTSRYEQYF; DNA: TGTGCCAGCAGTTTGACTAGCCGCTACGAGCAGTACTTC
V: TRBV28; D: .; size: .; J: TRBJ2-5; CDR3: CASTLRRRRSPGVWETQYF; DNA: TGTGCCAGCACCCTTCGGCGGCGTCGGAGCCCGGGAGTATGGGAGACCCAGTACTTC
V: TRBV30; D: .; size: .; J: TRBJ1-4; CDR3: CAWSIGGGEYEKLFF; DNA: TGTGCCTGGAGTATCGGGGGAGGGGAATATGAAAAACTGTTTTTT
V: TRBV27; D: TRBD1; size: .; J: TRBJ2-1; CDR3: CASSLSDRGYNEQFF; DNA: TGTGCCAGCAGTTTATCGGACAGGGGATACAATGAGCAGTTCTTC
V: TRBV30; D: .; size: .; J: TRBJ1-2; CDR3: CAWSVYQPYGYTF; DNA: TGTGCCTGGAGTGTCTACCAACCCTATGGCTACACCTTC
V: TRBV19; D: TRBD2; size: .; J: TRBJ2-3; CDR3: CASRTSGSTDTQYF; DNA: TGTGCCAGTAGGACTAGCGGGAGCACAGATACGCAGTATTTT
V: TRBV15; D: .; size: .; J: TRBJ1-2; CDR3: CATSRGPPPETDNGYTF; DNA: TGTGCCACCAGCAGAGGCCCTCCCCCCGAGACAGATAATGGCTACACCTTC
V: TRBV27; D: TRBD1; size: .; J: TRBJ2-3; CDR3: CASNQGARADTQYF; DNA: TGTGCCAGCAACCAGGGGGCTCGGGCAGATACGCAGTATTTT
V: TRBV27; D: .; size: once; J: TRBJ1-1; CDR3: CASSTWTVSNTEAFF; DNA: TGTGCCAGCAGTACATGGACAGTGTCGAACACTGAAGCTTTCTTT
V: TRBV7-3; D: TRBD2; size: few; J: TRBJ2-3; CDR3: CASSAIAGRSTDTQYF; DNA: TGTGCCAGCAGCGCTATAGCGGGGAGAAGCACAGATACGCAGTATTTT
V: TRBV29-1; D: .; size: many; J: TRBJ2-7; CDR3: CSVAGGDRTYF; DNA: TGCAGCGTTGCGGGAGGGGACAGGACGTACTTC
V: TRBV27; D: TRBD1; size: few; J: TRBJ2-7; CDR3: CASSLSRQGAKQQYF; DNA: TGTGCCAGCAGTTTATCGCGGCAGGGGGCGAAACAGCAGTACTTC
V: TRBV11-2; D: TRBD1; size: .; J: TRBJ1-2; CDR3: CASSLDVGGGGVAGYTF; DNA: TGTGCCAGCAGCTTAGATGTCGGTGGAGGGGGCGTCGCTGGCTACACCTTC
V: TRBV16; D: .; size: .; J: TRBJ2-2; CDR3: CASSHLKGGFTPNTGELFF; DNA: TGTGCCAGCAGCCACCTTAAGGGCGGGTTCACCCCGAACACCGGGGAGCTGTTTTTT
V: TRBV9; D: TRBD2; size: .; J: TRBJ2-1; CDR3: CASSSGVGYEQFF; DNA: TGTGCCAGCAGTAGCGGGGTTGGCTATGAGCAGTTCTTC
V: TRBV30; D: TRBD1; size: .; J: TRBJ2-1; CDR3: CAWSFLGGWNEQFF; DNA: TGTGCCTGGAGTTTTCTAGGGGGCTGGAATGAGCAGTTCTTC
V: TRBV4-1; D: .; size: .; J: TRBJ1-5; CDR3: CASSPREGSYQPQHF; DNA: TGCGCCAGCAGCCCAAGGGAAGGGAGTTATCAGCCCCAGCATTTT
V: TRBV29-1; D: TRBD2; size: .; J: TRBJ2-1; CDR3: CSVVVAGARVGYNEQFF; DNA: TGCAGCGTTGTGGTAGCGGGAGCCCGCGTCGGCTACAATGAGCAGTTCTTC
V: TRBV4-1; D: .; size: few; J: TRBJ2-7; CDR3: CASSQAVGYEQYF; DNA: TGCGCCAGCAGCCAAGCGGTCGGCTACGAGCAGTACTTC
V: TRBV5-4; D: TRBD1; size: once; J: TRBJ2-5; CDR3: CASSLYRGIGETQYF; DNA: TGTGCCAGCAGCTTATACAGGGGAATTGGGGAGACCCAGTACTTC
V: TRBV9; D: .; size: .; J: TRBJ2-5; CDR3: CASSVGGTQETQYF; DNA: TGTGCCAGCAGCGTAGGAGGGACTCAAGAGACCCAGTACTTC
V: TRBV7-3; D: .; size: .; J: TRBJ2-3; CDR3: CASSTWTTDTQYF; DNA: TGTGCCAGCAGCACCTGGACCACAGATACGCAGTATTTT
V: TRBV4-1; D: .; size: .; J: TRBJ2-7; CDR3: CASSQVGKDYEQYF; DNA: TGCGCCAGCAGCCAAGTGGGGAAGGATTACGAGCAGTACTTC
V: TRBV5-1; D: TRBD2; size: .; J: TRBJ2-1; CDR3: CASSFTSGRNEQFF; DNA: TGCGCCAGCAGCTTCACTAGCGGGAGAAATGAGCAGTTCTTC
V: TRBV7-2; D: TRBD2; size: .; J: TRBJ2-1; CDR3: CASSLADWGRAVHEQFF; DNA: TGTGCCAGCAGCTTAGCCGATTGGGGGAGGGCCGTCCATGAGCAGTTCTTC
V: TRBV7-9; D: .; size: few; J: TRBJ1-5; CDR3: CASSLDGFNQPQHF; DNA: TGTGCCAGCAGCTTAGACGGATTCAATCAGCCCCAGCATTTT
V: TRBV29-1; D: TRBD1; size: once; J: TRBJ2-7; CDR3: CSVATGTGLLYEQYF; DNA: TGCAGCGTCGCTACCGGGACAGGACTTCTTTACGAGCAGTACTTC
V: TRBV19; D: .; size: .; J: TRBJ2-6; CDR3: CASSTSGVTGANVLTF; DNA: TGTGCCAGTAGTACTTCAGGGGTCACGGGGGCCAACGTCCTGACTTTC
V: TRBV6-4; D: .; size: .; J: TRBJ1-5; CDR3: CASSEGAGGNQPQHF; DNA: TGTGCCAGCAGTGAAGGGGCAGGGGGCAATCAGCCCCAGCATTTT
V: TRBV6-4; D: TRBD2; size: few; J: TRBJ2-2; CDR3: CASSGTSGSEPGELFF; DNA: TGTGCCAGCAGTGGGACTAGCGGGAGTGAACCCGGGGAGCTGTTTTTT
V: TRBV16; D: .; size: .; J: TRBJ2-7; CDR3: CASSYLLAVEQYF; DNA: TGTGCCAGCAGCTACCTCCTGGCGGTCGAGCAGTACTTC
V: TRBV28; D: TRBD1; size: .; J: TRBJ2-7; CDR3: CASSLGTGYYSGQYF; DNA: TGTGCCAGCAGTTTAGGGACAGGGTATTATAGCGGGCAGTACTTC